This T cell receptor beta chain came from a study of blood T cell repertoires in COVID-19. Overall study context: T cells, B-cell-depleted T cells, or PBMCs provided the cDNA or gDNA that served as material.

Germline CDR1 SGDLS, CDR2 YYNGEE. This CDR3 has 18 residues. J was trimmed by 2 bases and V by 3 bases; bases with no gene match: 10. Only in-frame clones appear in the TCRdb table, and some are missing; sequencing was by immunoSEQ multiplex PCR. The repertoire includes 250,000 to 300,000 clones, around 88% of them detected once, and roughly 9% sits in the top ten. Residents of about two dozen US areas, aged roughly 18 to 89 years, made up the participants. The rearrangement links TRBV9 to TRBJ2-6; 8 nucleotides match TRBD1. Source material: PBMCs or T cells enriched from blood (not recorded which). This clonotype originated in a man between 40 and 49 years old who had recovered from COVID-19. CDR3 DNA: TGTGCCAGCAGCGAATGGGACAGGCCCGCCGCTGGGGCCAACGTCCTGACTTTC. As protein: CASSEWDRPAAGANVLTF.